This T cell receptor beta chain was profiled in a study of identical twins. V lost 5 bases to trimming and J lost 0 bases, with 11 bases between them. The CDR3 consists of 16 residues. Germline V lookup: CDR1 MNHNS, CDR2 SASEGT. Each cDNA held unique molecular identifiers, and template switching gave it a universal primer site. MiXCR, applied by TCRdb to the 5' RACE reads, yields one record per CDR3 protein. The sample has a few hundred thousand distinct CDR3 sequences; roughly 15% are singletons. Another study also made use of these data, one on yellow fever vaccine responses in identical twins.

V is TRBV6-1 and J is TRBJ2-6, with a weak D call TRBD1 (6 bases). This receptor was taken from a woman between 18 and 29 years old in good health. The specimen was CD4+ T cells sorted from blood. The CDR3 nucleotides are TGTGCCAGCAGTAGGACAGCTCGCTCTGGGGCCAACGTCCTGACTTTC. It specifies CASSRTARSGANVLTF.